This T cell receptor (beta chain) appears in the sequencing data of a study of human T cells and chemical hapten exposure. This clonotype was detected many times. Unique molecular identifiers were affixed to discrete cDNA molecules within the library. MiXCR, applied by TCRdb to the RACE reads, yields one record per CDR3 protein. Counted here are over 45,000 distinct CDR3 sequences, approximately 4.5% occurring once; the ten biggest clones make up around 1.6%. Time point noted: healthy volunteer bleed at 2 weeks. The starting material, unfractionated whole blood, was used for total RNA extraction. Trimming shortened V by 1 base and J by 1 base, and 8 bases separated the two germline ends. The CDR3 is made up of 14 amino acids. The germline CDR1 and CDR2 sequences are SGHKS and YYEKEE (reference sequence).

Sequenced sample: whole blood. The rearrangement uses TRBV5-5 and TRBJ2-5, with D unclear. This TCR came from a female donor in good health. Some clones in this sample may be carry-over from other donors' samples. CDR3 DNA sequence: TGTGCCAGCAGCTTGCGGCAGCTCCAAGAGACCCAGTACTTC. Residues: CASSLRQLQETQYF. Drawing the rest from reference TRBV5-5 and TRBJ2-5, the complete variable domain is DAGVTQSPTHLIKTRGQQVTLRCSPISGHKSVSWYQQVLGQGPQFIFQYYEKEERGRGNFPDRFSARQFPNYSSELNVNALLLGDSALYLCASSLRQLQETQYFGPGTRLLVL.